What follows describes a single T cell receptor beta chain. Its target is not known. Measured with immunoSEQ multiplex PCR; TCRdb has only the in-frame clones, and not every one. Found here are roughly 130,000 clones, 80% to 90% of them singletons; the top ten hold around 1.6%. The data originate from a study of T cell responses to AZD1222 COVID-19 vaccine. V was clipped by 1 base and J by 4 bases, with 8 bases between them. CDR3 length equals 14 residues. The germline V gene has CDR1 SGHTA and CDR2 FQGNSA. Findings and limits, study-wide: CD4 TCRs linked to vaccination spanned spike, dominating at 160-218 and 743-854. Spike-specific TCR repertoires showed rising breadth and depth after two AZD1222 doses.

The clonotype comes from an adult in good health. The genes are TRBV7-2 and TRBJ1-3; perhaps TRBD1 as D (5 bases). Sample: peripheral blood, taken on day 0 of AZD1222 vaccination. The CDR3 sequence is CASSLGQTGNTIYF. As DNA, the CDR3 is TGTGCCAGCAGCTTAGGACAGACAGGAAACACCATATATTTT.